This entry features one T cell receptor beta chain sequence. Its antigen is not known. This entry comes from a study of blood T cells in healthy people across ages. The CDR3 runs 12 residues. The V segment lost 10 bases and the J segment 8 bases; nucleotides outside the gene matches: 6. Germline CDR1 and CDR2: SNHLY and FYNNEI. Findings and limits, study-wide: Long-lived donors carried more naive CD4+ cells and greater diversity than aged donors. Diversity of TCR beta correlated strongly with naive T cell percentage.

Through a sample-barcoded 5' primer and a J-beta primer mix, a second PCR was run for 7 to 11 cycles. TCRdb fed the 5' RACE reads into MiXCR, producing one record per CDR3 protein. The sample includes about 640,000 distinct CDR3 sequences, around 54% of them seen just once. This TCR was recovered from a man in his 60s in good health. The rearrangement links TRBV2 to TRBJ1-2, with 11 bases aligning to TRBD1. Material: blood. The CDR3 loop reads CATEGTGGGYTF. CDR3 coding DNA: TGTGCCACCGAAGGGACAGGGGGAGGCTACACCTTC.